These 25 T cell receptor beta chains were all obtained from the same sample, sequenced in a study of T cell repertoires in cytomegalovirus infection. TCRdb re-derived calls from the reads in MiXCR, one entry per CDR3 protein. This sample yields hundreds of thousands of distinct CDR3 sequences, of which about 30% are seen a single time; 18% belongs to the top ten. The antigens these receptors bind are not known. The specimen was cultured PBMCs, collected from culture after CMV antigen stimulation. These receptors all come from a human donor in good health (CMV status not recorded). Some clones in this sample may be carry-over from other donors' samples.

The chain combines TRBV19 with TRBJ2-1; perhaps TRBD2 as D (5 bases). Germline CDR1 is LNHDA and CDR2 is SQIVND (reference sequence). The CDR3 contains 16 residues. Trimming stripped 7 bases from V and 0 bases from J, with 16 bases between. The CDR3 DNA sequence: TGTGCCAGTATCTACGGGATGGTTTTCTCCTACAATGAGCAGTTCTTC. This sequence encodes CASIYGMVFSYNEQFF.

This clonotype was recorded many times. The rearrangement links TRBV11-2 to TRBJ2-7, with TRBD1 as a possible D gene (6 bases). CDR1 is SGHAT, CDR2 FQNNGV, per germline. V lost 4 bases and J 1 base, leaving 11 bases between the germline ends. The CDR3 is 14 amino acids. The CDR3 region is CASSSKTGSYEQYF. DNA of the CDR3: TGTGCCAGCAGCTCCAAGACAGGTTCCTACGAGCAGTACTTC.

This sequence joins TRBV7-2 and TRBJ2-2; D is possibly TRBD2 (7 bases). This CDR3 contains 14 residues. CDR1 is SGHTA, CDR2 FQGNSA, per germline. V dropped 8 bases and J dropped 7 bases, with 17 bases sitting between them. This CDR3 is CASRPGGQDGELFF. The DNA for the CDR3 is TGTGCCAGCCGACCCGGGGGGCAAGACGGGGAGCTGTTTTTT.

The V gene is TRBV11-2, the J gene TRBJ2-3; 10 bases line up with TRBD2. The germline gives CDR1 SGHAT, CDR2 FQNNGV. V gave up 2 bases and J gave up 2 bases; unmatched junction bases: 10. This CDR3 has 18 residues. DNA of the CDR3: TGTGCCAGCAGCTTAAGGCCGACTAGCGGGCCCGACACAGATACGCAGTATTTT. Encoded protein: CASSLRPTSGPDTDTQYF.

The chain uses TRBV20-1 and TRBJ1-3, with D possibly being TRBD1 (5 bases). The germline V and J ends were trimmed by 6 bases and 0 bases, with 15 bases remaining between them. Germline-derived CDR1 and CDR2 are DFQATT and SNEGSKA (reference sequence). This CDR3 has 15 residues. CDR3 coding DNA: TGCAGTGCCACAGCGGGGGGAAGCTCTGGAAACACCATATATTTT. It translates to CSATAGGSSGNTIYF.

This rearrangement joins TRBV7-6 to TRBJ2-4; D is undetermined. CDR3 length: 14 amino acids. The ends were cut back, 5 bases at V and 8 bases at J, with 16 bases in the middle. Germline-derived CDR1 and CDR2 are SGHVS and FNYEAQ. CDR3 sequence (DNA): TGTGCCAGCAGCGCCCTCCGGAATACGCACATTCAGTACTTC. It translates to CASSALRNTHIQYF.

The chain is built from TRBV7-8 and TRBJ2-2; perhaps TRBD2 as D (6 bases). In germline, CDR1 is SGHVS, CDR2 FQNEAQ. CDR3 length equals 15 residues. V was pared by 1 base and J by 5 bases, with 11 bases between. The CDR3 region is CASSLDLAGTGELFF. The CDR3 DNA reads as TGTGCCAGCAGCTTAGATTTGGCGGGGACCGGGGAGCTGTTTTTT.

The genes are TRBV12-3 or TRBV12-4 and TRBJ2-5, with TRBD1 matching 8 bases. This CDR3 is built from 15 residues. With 6 bases clipped from V and 1 base from J, the junction kept 7 bases outside the gene matches. The DNA for the CDR3 is TGTGCCAGCAGCCCTGGACAGGGACTCCAAGAGACCCAGTACTTC. This sequence encodes CASSPGQGLQETQYF.

The chain employs TRBV7-2 and TRBJ1-2; the D is unclear. Trimming shortened V by 3 bases and J by 0 bases, and 5 bases separated the two germline ends. Germline CDR1 and CDR2: SGHTA and FQGNSA. CDR3 length: 13 residues. The CDR3 protein is CASSFPANYGYTF. The CDR3 DNA reads as TGTGCCAGCAGCTTTCCCGCTAACTATGGCTACACCTTC.

V usage is TRBV11-2 and J usage is TRBJ2-1, with D perhaps being TRBD1 or TRBD2 (5 bases each). V lost 1 base to trimming and J lost 0 bases, with 16 bases between them. Germline CDR1 reads SGHAT; CDR2 reads FQNNGV. CDR3 length: 18 amino acids. The CDR3 reads CASSLVLTAAGSYNEQFF. Written as DNA, the CDR3 is TGTGCCAGCAGCTTAGTCCTGACAGCGGCAGGCTCCTACAATGAGCAGTTCTTC.

The rearrangement uses TRBV27 and TRBJ2-3, with a possible D match to TRBD1 (5 bases). The CDR3 consists of 16 residues. Between the trimmed V and J ends, which lost 3 bases and 0 bases, there was a span of 13 bases. Germline V CDR1 and CDR2: MNHEY, SMNVEV (reference sequence). CDR3 amino acids: CASSLAYRRSTDTQYF. The CDR3 nucleotides are TGTGCCAGCAGTTTGGCGTACAGGCGAAGCACAGATACGCAGTATTTT.

This clonotype was found a few times. The chain carries TRBV7-2 and TRBJ2-1, with unresolved D. Trimming removed 2 bases from V and 7 bases from J, with 18 bases in between. CDR1 and CDR2 from the germline V gene are SGHTA and FQGNSA. The CDR3 consists of 16 residues. The CDR3 nucleotides read TGTGCCAGCAGCTTACCAAGACAATCCTCGAGGAATGAGCAGTTCTTC. Amino acid sequence: CASSLPRQSSRNEQFF.

The chain couples TRBV7-2 to TRBJ1-2; D is ambiguous. The ends were cut back, 1 base at V and 4 bases at J, with 16 bases in the middle. Germline-derived CDR1 and CDR2 are SGHTA and FQGNSA. CDR3 length equals 16 residues. This chain's CDR3 is CASSLGRTLGPYGYTF. For the CDR3, the DNA is TGTGCCAGCAGCTTAGGAAGGACCCTAGGGCCCTATGGCTACACCTTC. The full variable domain, completed using reference TRBV7-2 and TRBJ1-2, is GAGVSQSPSNKVTEKGKDVELRCDPISGHTALYWYRQSLGQGLEFLIYFQGNSAPDKSGLPSDRFSAERTGGSVSTLTIQRTQQEDSAVYLCASSLGRTLGPYGYTFGSGTRLTVV.

The V call is TRBV27, the J call TRBJ2-7; 8 nucleotides align to TRBD2. This CDR3 has 13 amino acids. V dropped 6 bases and J dropped 7; count of bases not matched to a gene: 8. Germline V CDR1 and CDR2: MNHEY, SMNVEV (reference sequence). The CDR3 here is CASRAGDFLEQYF. CDR3 bases: TGTGCCAGCAGAGCGGGGGATTTTTTAGAGCAGTACTTC.

This clonotype was recorded a few times. The chain is built from TRBV7-2 and TRBJ2-5, with D perhaps TRBD2 (6 bases). V gave up 0 bases and J gave up 5 bases, with 16 bases separating them. The length of the CDR3 is 16 residues. Germline V CDR1 and CDR2: SGHTA, FQGNSA. Written as DNA, the CDR3 is TGTGCCAGCAGCTTAGCGTCGGGGGTAGAGCGGGAGACCCAGTACTTC. The encoded protein is CASSLASGVERETQYF.

This clonotype showed up just a few times. V usage is TRBV28 and J usage is TRBJ1-4; D call uncertain. The germline V gene has CDR1 MDHEN and CDR2 SYDVKM. The CDR3 consists of 19 residues. The V end lost 6 bases, the J end lost 0 bases, and 23 bases lay between the germline ends. CDR3 amino acids: CASRPNPSTFSATNEKLFF. CDR3 DNA sequence: TGTGCCAGCAGACCGAACCCGAGCACATTCTCCGCAACTAATGAAAAACTGTTTTTT.

The rearrangement uses TRBV11-2 and TRBJ2-7; 8 positions match TRBD1. This CDR3 comprises 15 residues. Germline-derived CDR1 and CDR2 are SGHAT and FQNNGV. Trimming at V came to 4 bases and at J to 3 bases, leaving 8 bases not matched to a gene. The CDR3 region is CASSSSTGVHYEQYF. CDR3 DNA sequence: TGTGCCAGCAGCTCATCGACAGGGGTTCACTACGAGCAGTACTTC.

This sequence joins TRBV7-2 and TRBJ1-2; TRBD1 matches at 9 bases. The germline CDR1 and CDR2 sequences are SGHTA and FQGNSA. With 1 base clipped from V and 7 bases from J, the junction kept 10 bases outside the gene matches. The CDR3 consists of 16 residues. The CDR3 DNA is TGTGCCAGCAGCTTAGACCTCACAGGGGGCAGGGCTGGCTACACCTTC. Amino acid sequence: CASSLDLTGGRAGYTF.

This clonotype was observed a handful of times. The chain links TRBV12-3 or TRBV12-4 to TRBJ1-4, with 9 bases that match TRBD1. Trimming at V came to 5 bases and at J to 4 bases, leaving 2 bases not matched to a gene. The CDR3 spans 14 residues. The CDR3 loop reads CASSNRGHNEKLFF. CDR3 DNA sequence: TGTGCCAGCAGTAACAGGGGGCATAATGAAAAACTGTTTTTT.

The CDR3 nucleotides are TGTGCCAGCAGCCCAAGATCCGGGGTTACGCAGTATTTT. Protein product: CASSPRSGVTQYF. The gene calls are TRBV11-3 and TRBJ2-3, with D tentatively TRBD2 (5 bases). The CDR3 runs 13 residues. The V end lost 5 bases, the J end lost 8 bases, and 14 bases lay between the germline ends. Germline V CDR1 and CDR2: SGHNT, YENEEA.

This clonotype was seen a single time. The chain couples TRBV6-8 to TRBJ2-5; D gene unclear. The V and J ends lost 4 bases and 2 bases respectively, with 11 bases between them. The CDR3 length is 14 residues. Germline V gene sequence: CDR1 MNHGY, CDR2 SAAAGT. CDR3 region: CASSSDLTQETQYF. In DNA, the CDR3 is TGTGCCAGCAGTTCCGACTTGACACAAGAGACCCAGTACTTC.

This chain joins TRBV2 and TRBJ2-2; D call uncertain. The germline gives CDR1 SNHLY, CDR2 FYNNEI. Trimming took 5 bases from V and 0 from J, leaving 10 bases between them. There are 15 residues in the CDR3. Written as DNA, the CDR3 is TGTGCCAGCAGTCGCTATTTAACGAACACCGGGGAGCTGTTTTTT. It yields the protein CASSRYLTNTGELFF. Complete variable domain (other parts from reference TRBV2 and TRBJ2-2): EPEVTQTPSHQVTQMGQEVILRCVPISNHLYFYWYRQILGQKVEFLVSFYNNEISEKSEIFDDQFSVERPDGSNFTLKIRSTKLEDSAMYFCASSRYLTNTGELFFGEGSRLTVL.

This clonotype was observed a handful of times. This chain's CDR3 is CASSSPQAGANVLTF. CDR3 bases: TGTGCCAGCAGTTCCCCACAGGCTGGGGCCAACGTCCTGACTTTC. V and J are TRBV27 and TRBJ2-6; D perhaps matches TRBD1 (5 bases). V was trimmed by 4 bases and J by 2 bases, leaving 9 bases between them. In germline, CDR1 is MNHEY, CDR2 SMNVEV (reference sequence). This CDR3 region has 15 residues.

This clonotype was detected a few times. This rearrangement joins TRBV7-6 to TRBJ2-1; the match to TRBD2 covers 8 bases. Germline CDR1 is SGHVS and CDR2 is FNYEAQ. With 3 bases clipped from V and 4 bases from J, the junction kept 5 bases outside the gene matches. The CDR3 consists of 15 residues. The CDR3 region is CASSFTGGIYNEQFF. CDR3 DNA sequence: TGTGCCAGCAGCTTTACGGGGGGGATTTACAATGAGCAGTTCTTC.

The CDR3 here is CASSPTSAEETQYF. CDR3 in DNA: TGTGCCAGCAGCCCAACTAGCGCCGAAGAGACCCAGTACTTC. The rearrangement links TRBV12-3 or TRBV12-4 to TRBJ2-5; 7 bases align to TRBD2. The CDR3 is 14 residues long. J lost 3 bases, V lost 6 bases, and 7 bases had no gene match.